This TCR beta chain was obtained from a study of blood T cell repertoires in COVID-19. Study-level information: The study drew acute and convalescent COVID-19 samples from the United States, Italy and Spain. The analysed material was cDNA or gDNA that came from T cells, B-cell-depleted T cells, or PBMCs.

In the source study's methods: Amplification with reference gene primers provided the estimates of nucleated cell counts. The table came from immunoSEQ multiplex PCR; TCRdb's copy has only in-frame clones and leaves some out. V and J calls and clone size come straight from that table; D and trimming were deduced from the DNA. This sample has about 100,000 clones, with approximately 88% found just once. This CDR3 is 15 amino acids long. Germline assignment: CDR1 SGHVS and CDR2 FQNEAQ. V trimming: 3 bases; J trimming: 6 bases; junction bases outside the gene matches: 4. The material sequenced was peripheral blood. The receptor's source is a man aged 80 or over with acute or convalescent COVID-19. This rearrangement joins TRBV7-8 to TRBJ2-3, with 12 bases identical to TRBD2. The CDR3 spells CASSFLAGGIDTQYF. CDR3 coding DNA: TGTGCCAGCAGCTTCCTAGCGGGGGGGATTGATACGCAGTATTTT.